Below, 8 T cell receptor beta chains from the same sample are listed, as sequenced in a study of blood T cell repertoires in COVID-19. Produced via immunoSEQ multiplex PCR; TCRdb's table is partial and in-frame only. The table shows 350,000 to 450,000 clones, with roughly 90% occurring only once. The sample consisted of PBMCs or T cells enriched from blood (not recorded which). The receptors come from a woman between 40 and 55 years old who had been exposed to COVID-19.

V usage is TRBV15 and J usage is TRBJ2-7, with TRBD2 matching over 8 bases. CDR1 and CDR2 from the germline V gene are LNHNV and YYDKDF (reference sequence). Unmatched junction bases numbered 4, after V lost 9 bases and J lost 0 bases. This CDR3 spans 13 amino acids. This chain's CDR3 is CATSLAASYEQYF. The CDR3 DNA follows: TGTGCCACGTCACTAGCGGCCTCCTACGAGCAGTACTTC.

The chain couples TRBV2 to TRBJ1-5; D is perhaps TRBD1 (5 bases). The germline V gene encodes CDR1 SNHLY and CDR2 FYNNEI. CDR3 size: 15 residues. Trimming pared 7 bases from V and 0 bases from J, leaving 13 bases between. This CDR3 is CASTAGAGSNQPQHF. Here the CDR3 DNA reads TGTGCCAGCACCGCTGGGGCAGGTAGCAATCAGCCCCAGCATTTT.

This clone was seen only once. The V gene is TRBV11-3, the J gene TRBJ1-1, with D possibly TRBD1 on 5 matching bases. The CDR3 has 16 amino acids. Trimming shortened V by 5 bases and J by 1 base, and 17 bases separated the two germline ends. Germline lookup yields CDR1 SGHNT and CDR2 YENEEA. The CDR3 DNA reads as TGTGCCAGCAGCGCATTCGACAGCACCTCGAACACTGAAGCTTTCTTT. Its protein product is CASSAFDSTSNTEAFF.

The gene calls are TRBV11-3 and TRBJ1-1; tentatively, D is TRBD1 (5 bases). CDR1 is SGHNT, CDR2 YENEEA, per germline. V gave up 1 base and J gave up 0 bases, with 18 bases separating them. CDR3 length: 18 amino acids. CDR3 nucleotides: TGTGCCAGCAGCTTAGGGCCCCTAAAGGGACTCCTGAACACTGAAGCTTTCTTT. It yields the protein CASSLGPLKGLLNTEAFF.

This clone was recorded only once. The J gene is TRBJ2-7, the V gene TRBV19; D gene ambiguous. The CDR3 covers 13 residues. The V and J ends lost 1 base and 3 bases respectively, with 7 bases between them. The germline V gene encodes CDR1 LNHDA and CDR2 SQIVND (reference sequence). The CDR3 DNA follows: TGTGCCAGTAGTATAGTCGTCGGCTACGAGCAGTACTTC. Translation gives CASSIVVGYEQYF.

This clone showed up just once. The V gene is TRBV30, the J gene TRBJ2-3, with D possibly TRBD2 on 6 matching bases. The CDR3 is 15 amino acids. With 8 bases removed from V and 1 base from J, the gap between germline ends came to 19 bases. Germline assignment: CDR1 GTSNPN and CDR2 SVGIG (reference sequence). The CDR3: CAGGWGVRGTDTQYF. CDR3 bases: TGTGCCGGGGGGTGGGGAGTAAGGGGCACAGATACGCAGTATTTT.

This sequence joins TRBV6-5 and TRBJ1-2, with a weak D call TRBD1 (6 bases). CDR1 is MNHEY, CDR2 SVGAGI, per germline. V gave up 0 bases and J gave up 5 bases, with 13 bases separating them. This CDR3 comprises 15 residues. The CDR3 coding sequence is TGTGCCAGCAGTTACTCGGTAGCAGGGGATTATGGCTACACCTTC. This gives the protein CASSYSVAGDYGYTF.

V usage is TRBV28 and J usage is TRBJ1-2; 7 bases line up with TRBD1. With V trimmed by 6 bases and J by 14 bases, 12 bases remained unmatched. This CDR3 comprises 12 residues. Germline assignment: CDR1 MDHEN and CDR2 SYDVKM. CDR3 sequence: CASSLDSSRGTF. The DNA for the CDR3 is TGTGCCAGCAGCCTGGACAGCTCCAGGGGGACCTTC.